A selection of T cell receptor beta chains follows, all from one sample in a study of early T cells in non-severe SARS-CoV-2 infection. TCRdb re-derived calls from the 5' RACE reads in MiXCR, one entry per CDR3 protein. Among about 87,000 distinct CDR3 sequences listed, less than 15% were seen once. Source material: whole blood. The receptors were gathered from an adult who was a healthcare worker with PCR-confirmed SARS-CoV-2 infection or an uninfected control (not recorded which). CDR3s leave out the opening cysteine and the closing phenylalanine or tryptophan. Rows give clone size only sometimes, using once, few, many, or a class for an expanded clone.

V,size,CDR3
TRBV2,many,ASNTGGESGELF
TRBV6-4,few,ASSGTGYNSPLH
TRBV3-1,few,ASSFTSGGPYEQY
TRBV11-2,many,ASSLGGSTDTQY
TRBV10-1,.,ASSDPAGPDEQY
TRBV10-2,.,ASSDKWRGATDTQY
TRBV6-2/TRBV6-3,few,ASSYQGGSDNEQF
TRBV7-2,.,ASRRNRGLPDTQY
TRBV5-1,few,ASSLNGDSNQPQH
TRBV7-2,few,ASSGNQGGKNIQY
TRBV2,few,ASSVTSYNEQF
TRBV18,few,ASSPPEVYEQY
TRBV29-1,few,SVAVETQY
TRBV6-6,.,ASSYPFGEMVNTEAF
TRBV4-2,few,ASSQETGSNQPQH
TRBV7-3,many,ASSPKTGTGYGYT
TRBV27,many,ANRQAETYEQY
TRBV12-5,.,ASATTDKDSLMNQPQH
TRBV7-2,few,ASSQIWTSGTYEQY
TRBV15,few,ATSWDRVSTGELF
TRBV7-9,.,ASSLARTGELIETQY
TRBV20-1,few,SATGTSGALTGELF
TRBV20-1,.,SARDEENNYEQY
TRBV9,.,ASSVAAGTEAF
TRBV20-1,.,SARDSSGQLETQY
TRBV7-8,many,ASTVINEQF
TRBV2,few,ASSEIQGDEKLF
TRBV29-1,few,SILTRQSSYEQY
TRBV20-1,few,SAGQGARGETQY
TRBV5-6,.,ASSFPGQGYYGYT
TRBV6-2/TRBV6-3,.,ASKFSGTSGRTYEQY
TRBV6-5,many,ASSTSYSNQPQH
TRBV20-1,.,SATPNYGYT
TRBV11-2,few,ASSLVGGQIGTYEQY
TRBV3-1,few,ASSPGTGLAYEQY
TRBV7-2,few,ASSGRDRGPETQY
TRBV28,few,ASRSGTSGTDTQY
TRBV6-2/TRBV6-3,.,ASSPSGSTDTQY
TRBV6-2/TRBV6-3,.,ASSYRSSYNEQF
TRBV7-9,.,ASSLTGREANVLT
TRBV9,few,ASSAEIGSGGVYAYNEQF
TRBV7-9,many,ASSLEPGGTDTQY
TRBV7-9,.,ASSPVMNTGELF
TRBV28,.,ASSSLGSTNEKLF
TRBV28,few,ASRPTGRIPYGYT
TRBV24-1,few,ATSDPGQAGNTIY
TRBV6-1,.,ASVVDRGMETQY
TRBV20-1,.,SANRADNPSQPQH
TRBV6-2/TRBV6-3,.,ASSYSQVSKETQY
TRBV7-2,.,VSSPWTGGVGELF
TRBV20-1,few,SATRDRGSGSPLH
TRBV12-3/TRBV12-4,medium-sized,ASSLVRDPGTQETQY